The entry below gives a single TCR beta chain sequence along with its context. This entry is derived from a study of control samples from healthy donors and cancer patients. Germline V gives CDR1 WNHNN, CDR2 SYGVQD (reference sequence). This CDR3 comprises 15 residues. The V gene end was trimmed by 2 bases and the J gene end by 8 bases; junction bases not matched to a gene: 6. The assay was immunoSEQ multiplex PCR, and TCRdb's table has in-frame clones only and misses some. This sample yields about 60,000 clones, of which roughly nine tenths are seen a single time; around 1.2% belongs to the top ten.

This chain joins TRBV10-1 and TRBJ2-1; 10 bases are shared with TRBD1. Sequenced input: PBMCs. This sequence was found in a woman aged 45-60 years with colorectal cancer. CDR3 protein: CASSEMGTGVDEQFF. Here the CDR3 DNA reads TGCGCCAGCAGTGAGATGGGGACAGGGGTCGATGAGCAGTTCTTC.